The 31 T cell receptor beta chains reported below all come from one sample, sequenced in a study of siplizumab effects on memory and regulatory T cells. Assay: immunoSEQ multiplex PCR; the TCRdb copy retains only in-frame clones and omits some. The sample has over 60,000 clones, about 90% seen once. Material for sequencing was CD8+ T cells sorted from blood. All receptors derive from a human donor in good health.

V is TRBV14 and J is TRBJ1-3; D gene ambiguous. The CDR3 has 16 residues. CDR1 and CDR2 from the germline V gene are SGHDN and FVKESK. Trimming removed 4 bases at V and 0 bases at J, with 13 bases between. The CDR3: CASSLYTAPSGNTIYF. The CDR3 DNA follows: TGTGCCAGCAGCCTATACACAGCCCCCTCTGGAAACACCATATATTTT.

The chain carries TRBV6-1 and TRBJ2-7; 7 bases are a match to TRBD1. This CDR3 has 14 amino acids. From germline, CDR1 is MNHNS and CDR2 SASEGT. Germline trimming cut 6 bases from V and 3 bases from J; bases unmatched to any gene: 8. CDR3 sequence (DNA): TGTGCCAGCAGGGCGATAGACAGGGTCTACGAGCAGTACTTC. Translated, it gives CASRAIDRVYEQYF.

V is TRBV7-9 and J is TRBJ1-2; D remains unclear. Germline-derived CDR1 and CDR2 are SEHNR and FQNEAQ (reference sequence). The CDR3 covers 15 residues. The V end was cut by 2 bases, the J end by 8 bases, with 18 bases between. The CDR3 protein is CASSLPDLTTGGYTF. In nucleotides, the CDR3 is TGTGCCAGCAGCTTACCCGATCTAACAACCGGCGGCTACACCTTC. Filled out from reference TRBV7-9 and TRBJ1-2, the complete variable domain reads DTGVSQNPRHKITKRGQNVTFRCDPISEHNRLYWYRQTLGQGPEFLTYFQNEAQLEKSRLLSDRFSAERPKGSFSTLEIQRTEQGDSAMYLCASSLPDLTTGGYTFGSGTRLTVV.

CDR3 sequence (DNA): TGCGCCAGCAGTCGCAACAGGGTTGCTAATGAAAAACTGTTTTTT. Translation gives CASSRNRVANEKLFF. The V gene is TRBV23-1, the J gene TRBJ1-4; D may be TRBD1 (6 bases). TRBV23-1 is an ORF, and what it does is uncertain. The germline V and J ends were trimmed by 4 bases and 3 bases, with 12 bases remaining between them. The CDR3 has 15 amino acids.

V usage is TRBV19 and J usage is TRBJ1-1; D is uncertain. V was clipped by 2 bases and J by 0 bases, with 10 bases between them. The CDR3 covers 15 residues. Per the germline V gene, CDR1 is LNHDA and CDR2 is SQIVND (reference sequence). CDR3 bases: TGTGCCAGTAGTATAAACAGTCCCATGAACACTGAAGCTTTCTTT. Encoded protein: CASSINSPMNTEAFF.

The chain has TRBV11-3 and TRBJ1-1; D unresolved. The CDR3 has 12 amino acids. Trimming pared 4 bases from V and 1 base from J, leaving 4 bases between. Germline V gene data show CDR1 as SGHNT and CDR2 as YENEEA. This CDR3 is CASSSTNTEAFF. CDR3 nucleotide sequence: TGTGCCAGCAGCTCCACGAACACTGAAGCTTTCTTT.

The chain joins TRBV5-1 to TRBJ2-1; D is uncertain. The germline V and J ends were trimmed by 2 bases and 13 bases, with 10 bases remaining between them. The CDR3 length is 11 residues. Germline CDR1 reads SGHRS; CDR2 reads YFSETQ. The chain's CDR3 is CASSFGEKQFF. For the CDR3, the DNA is TGCGCCAGCAGCTTTGGAGAAAAACAGTTCTTC. The whole variable domain, remainder taken from reference TRBV5-1 and TRBJ2-1, is KAGVTQTPRYLIKTRGQQVTLSCSPISGHRSVSWYQQTPGQGLQFLFEYFSETQRNKGNFPGRFSGRQFSNSRSEMNVSTLELGDSALYLCASSFGEKQFFGPGTRLTVL.

The V and J genes are TRBV27 and TRBJ2-7; 7 bases fit TRBD1. The V segment lost 5 bases and the J segment 2 bases; nucleotides outside the gene matches: 9. CDR3 length equals 15 residues. Germline V gives CDR1 MNHEY, CDR2 SMNVEV (reference sequence). In nucleotides, the CDR3 is TGTGCCAGCAGTCCCGGACAGGCTTGGGCCTACGAGCAGTACTTC. Translating it yields CASSPGQAWAYEQYF.

The rearrangement links TRBV7-8 to TRBJ2-1, with D possibly TRBD2 on 6 matching bases. CDR1 is SGHVS and CDR2 is FQNEAQ in the germline V gene. The ends were cut back, 8 bases at V and 5 bases at J, with 13 bases in the middle. This CDR3 spans 13 amino acids. The CDR3 loop is CASSSGLNNEQFF. The CDR3 DNA follows: TGTGCCAGCTCAAGCGGGCTGAACAATGAGCAGTTCTTC.

The V call is TRBV10-3, the J call TRBJ2-2; D possibly corresponds to TRBD1 (6 bases). CDR1 is ENHRY and CDR2 is SYGVKD in the germline V gene. V lost 10 bases and J lost 4, with 13 bases in between. This CDR3 region has 13 residues. The CDR3 spells CATLDSSTGELFF. The CDR3 coding sequence is TGTGCCACCTTGGACAGCTCCACCGGGGAGCTGTTTTTT.

J is TRBJ2-1 and V is TRBV14; D not resolved. CDR3 length: 17 residues. The V end was cut by 1 base, the J end by 2 bases, with 15 bases between. Germline loops: CDR1 SGHDN, CDR2 FVKESK. As DNA, the CDR3 is TGTGCCAGCAGCCAAGTATCAAGCTGGAGCGCCTACAATGAGCAGTTCTTC. Protein product: CASSQVSSWSAYNEQFF.

V usage is TRBV29-1 and J usage is TRBJ2-5, with TRBD2 identical over 10 bases. Losses at the gene ends were 3 bases for V and 2 bases for J; bases not matched to a gene: 9. This CDR3 is 16 amino acids long. Germline loops: CDR1 SQVTM, CDR2 ANQGSEA. CDR3 coding DNA: TGCAGCGTTGACAAAATCTCACTAGCGGGGCAAGAGACCCAGTACTTC. This gives the protein CSVDKISLAGQETQYF.

This clone was observed a few times. V is TRBV2 and J is TRBJ1-5; D not certain. Germline V gene lookup returns CDR1 SNHLY and CDR2 FYNNEI. Trimming cost V 0 bases and J 5 bases, with 5 bases left between them. This CDR3 spans 13 amino acids. CDR3 sequence: CASSEAGYQPQHF. The CDR3 bases are TGTGCCAGCAGTGAAGCGGGCTATCAGCCCCAGCATTTT.

V and J are TRBV9 and TRBJ1-2; the D is unclear. V was cut by 0 bases and J by 3 bases, with 6 bases left in between. The germline V gene has CDR1 SGDLS and CDR2 YYNGEE. CDR3 length: 13 amino acids. The CDR3 reads CASSVGFDYGYTF. The CDR3 DNA follows: TGTGCCAGCAGCGTAGGGTTTGACTATGGCTACACCTTC.

This clone ranks as medium-sized. The chain employs TRBV5-6 and TRBJ2-1; TRBD1 matches at 7 bases. Germline V gene data show CDR1 as SGHDT and CDR2 as YYEEEE. This CDR3 comprises 14 residues. V dropped 1 base and J dropped 12; count of bases not matched to a gene: 10. The DNA for the CDR3 is TGTGCCAGCAGCTTGTCTGACAGGGTGGGTGTGCAGTTCTTC. Encoded protein: CASSLSDRVGVQFF. Filled out from reference TRBV5-6 and TRBJ2-1, the complete variable domain reads DAGVTQSPTHLIKTRGQQVTLRCSPKSGHDTVSWYQQALGQGPQFIFQYYEEEERQRGNFPDRFSGHQFPNYSSELNVNALLLGDSALYLCASSLSDRVGVQFFGPGTRLTVL.

The chain uses TRBV21-1 and TRBJ2-7; no check of the table's D call, TRBD2, against the DNA was made. TRBV21-1 corresponds to a pseudogene. The CDR3 is 16 residues long. The chain's CDR3 is CATKYSSGDGSYEQYF. The CDR3 nucleotides are TGTGCCACAAAATACTCCTCGGGAGATGGGTCCTACGAGCAGTACTTC.

The genes are TRBV4-1 and TRBJ2-3; 9 nucleotides agree with TRBD1. V shed 3 bases, J shed 11 bases, and the junction held 12 bases outside the gene matches. The germline CDR1 and CDR2 sequences are MGHRA and YSYEKL. CDR3 length: 15 amino acids. CDR3 DNA sequence: TGCGCCAGCAGCCACACGGACAGGGGAAGAGGAAAGCAGTATTTT. This encodes CASSHTDRGRGKQYF.

This chain links TRBV6-5 with TRBJ1-5, with D possibly being TRBD1 (6 bases). V dropped 5 bases and J dropped 6 bases, with 14 bases sitting between them. CDR3 length: 14 residues. The germline V gene has CDR1 MNHEY and CDR2 SVGAGI. CDR3 sequence: CASSENTGAQPQHF. The CDR3 DNA is TGTGCCAGCAGTGAGAATACGGGGGCTCAGCCCCAGCATTTT.

This chain links TRBV15 with TRBJ2-7; TRBD1 might be the D (6 bases). This CDR3 has 12 amino acids. Germline values: CDR1 LNHNV, CDR2 YYDKDF (reference sequence). The V gene lost 5 bases and the J gene lost 6 bases, with 11 bases spanning the gap. The CDR3 region has the DNA TGTGCCACCAGCCCCCTGGGGGCCGAGCAGTACTTC. Translating it yields CATSPLGAEQYF.

The chain links TRBV9 to TRBJ1-1; unclear D gene. The germline CDR1 and CDR2 sequences are SGDLS and YYNGEE. The V and J ends lost 7 bases and 2 bases respectively, with 9 bases between them. This CDR3 is 12 amino acids long. CDR3 residues: CASGRFNTEAFF. As DNA, the CDR3 is TGTGCCAGCGGACGCTTTAACACTGAAGCTTTCTTT.

The chain is built from TRBV18 and TRBJ2-1, with 9 bases lining up with TRBD2. Germline values: CDR1 KGHSH, CDR2 LQKENI. The ends lost 6 bases at V and 7 bases at J; junction bases unmatched: 10. There are 15 residues in the CDR3. The CDR3 loop is CASSQSAGGKNEQFF. CDR3 coding DNA: TGTGCCAGCTCCCAATCAGCGGGAGGAAAAAATGAGCAGTTCTTC.

V usage is TRBV10-1 and J usage is TRBJ2-1; D call uncertain. This CDR3 spans 12 amino acids. V was pared by 6 bases and J by 8 bases, with 11 bases between. CDR1 is WNHNN and CDR2 is SYGVQD in the germline V gene (reference sequence). This CDR3 is CASSQSSHEQFF. The DNA of the CDR3 is TGCGCCAGCAGCCAGTCGTCCCATGAGCAGTTCTTC.

The V gene is TRBV5-6, the J gene TRBJ2-7; D may be TRBD2 (5 bases). The V gene lost 4 bases and the J gene lost 2 bases, with 13 bases spanning the gap. The CDR3 runs 14 residues. The germline gives CDR1 SGHDT, CDR2 YYEEEE. The CDR3: CASSPGPGAYEQYF. The CDR3 DNA follows: TGTGCCAGCAGCCCGGGTCCCGGGGCCTACGAGCAGTACTTC.

V and J are TRBV11-3 and TRBJ1-3; TRBD1 aligns across 8 bases. Germline CDR1 SGHNT, CDR2 YENEEA. The CDR3 contains 15 residues. Germline trimming cut 2 bases from V and 8 bases from J; bases unmatched to any gene: 8. DNA of the CDR3: TGTGCCAGCAGCTTACCCCCAGGGGGCTGTTACACCATATATTTT. Its protein is CASSLPPGGCYTIYF.

J is TRBJ1-2 and V is TRBV9; 9 bases map to TRBD1. The length of the CDR3 is 15 residues. V shed 4 bases and J 7 bases; nucleotides not matched to a gene: 11. The V gene's germline CDR1 is SGDLS and CDR2 YYNGEE. The CDR3 spells CASSPQPGQGFGYTF. The CDR3 region has the DNA TGTGCCAGCAGCCCCCAACCGGGACAGGGCTTTGGCTACACCTTC.

The chain has TRBV2 and TRBJ2-5; 10 positions agree with TRBD2. The CDR3 sequence is 15 residues long. V trimming: 6 bases; J trimming: 1 base; junction bases outside the gene matches: 5. CDR1 and CDR2 (germline): SNHLY, FYNNEI. This CDR3 is CASRTAGGIQETQYF. CDR3 nucleotides: TGTGCCAGCAGGACAGCGGGGGGGATCCAAGAGACCCAGTACTTC.

The rearrangement uses TRBV5-6 and TRBJ2-7, with 7 positions matching TRBD1. Germline loops: CDR1 SGHDT, CDR2 YYEEEE. With 4 bases clipped from V and 0 bases from J, the junction kept 4 bases outside the gene matches. CDR3 length equals 14 residues. CDR3 bases: TGTGCCAGCAGCCCGGGACAGTCCTCCTACGAGCAGTACTTC. It yields the protein CASSPGQSSYEQYF.

Here the CDR3 DNA reads TGTGCCAGCAGGGATCAGGGTTGGGGAGGCGGCTACACCTTC. Translated: CASRDQGWGGGYTF. This chain joins TRBV7-9 and TRBJ1-2; possibly TRBD1 for D (5 bases). Germline CDR1 is SEHNR and CDR2 is FQNEAQ (reference sequence). The CDR3 spans 14 residues. Trimming stripped 6 bases from V and 8 bases from J, with 19 bases between. Complete variable domain (other parts from reference TRBV7-9 and TRBJ1-2): DTGVSQNPRHKITKRGQNVTFRCDPISEHNRLYWYRQTLGQGPEFLTYFQNEAQLEKSRLLSDRFSAERPKGSFSTLEIQRTEQGDSAMYLCASRDQGWGGGYTFGSGTRLTVV.

The rearrangement links TRBV4-1 to TRBJ2-4; possibly TRBD2 for D (5 bases). Germline V gene data show CDR1 as MGHRA and CDR2 as YSYEKL. V lost 4 bases, J lost 8 bases, and 9 bases lay in between. The length of the CDR3 is 12 residues. CDR3 protein: CASSPPGYIQYF. CDR3 DNA: TGCGCCAGCAGCCCCCCGGGATACATTCAGTACTTC.

This sequence joins TRBV5-4 and TRBJ1-1; perhaps TRBD1 as D (6 bases). The germline gives CDR1 SGHNT, CDR2 YYREEE (reference sequence). The CDR3 has 13 residues. V lost 0 bases and J 5 bases, leaving 8 bases between the germline ends. The CDR3 spells CASSLVRGTEAFF. CDR3 bases: TGTGCCAGCAGCTTGGTCAGGGGAACTGAAGCTTTCTTT.

The chain has TRBV5-5 and TRBJ2-1; unclear D gene. CDR3 length: 15 residues. V dropped 0 bases and J dropped 0 bases, with 7 bases sitting between them. Germline V gene sequence: CDR1 SGHKS, CDR2 YYEKEE (reference sequence). The CDR3 protein is CASSLDQASYNEQFF. The CDR3 DNA follows: TGTGCCAGCAGCTTGGATCAAGCCTCCTACAATGAGCAGTTCTTC. The whole variable domain, remainder taken from reference TRBV5-5 and TRBJ2-1, is DAGVTQSPTHLIKTRGQQVTLRCSPISGHKSVSWYQQVLGQGPQFIFQYYEKEERGRGNFPDRFSARQFPNYSSELNVNALLLGDSALYLCASSLDQASYNEQFFGPGTRLTVL.